Below, 30 T cell receptor beta chains from the same sample are listed, as sequenced in a study of regulatory T cells in long-lasting Graves disease. Arm-PCR of CDR3 regions and iRepertoire HTBI primers were the basis on which TCR beta libraries were built. Via MiXCR, TCRdb re-called the multiplex PCR reads, giving one row per CDR3 protein. The sample lists some 220,000 distinct CDR3 sequences, approximately 18% occurring once. Time point described: newly diagnosed GD, antithyroid drugs for less than 3 months. RNA isolated from PBMCs was used to make the TCR library. This same sample was also taken into another study, of T cells in Graves' hyperthyroidism and ophthalmopathy.

The sequenced sample was peripheral blood mononuclear cells (PBMCs), obtained at new diagnosis, from a patient treated with antithyroid drugs. The receptors were gathered from a woman in her 30s with Graves disease.

There are many counts of this clonotype. The chain is built from TRBV28 and TRBJ1-2; no reliable D call. Trimming shortened V by 8 bases and J by 8 bases, and 12 bases separated the two germline ends. Germline values: CDR1 MDHEN, CDR2 SYDVKM. The CDR3 extends over 11 amino acids. In nucleotides, the CDR3 is TGTGCCAGCCTGGCTTTTCTGGGCTACACCTTC. This encodes CASLAFLGYTF.

This clonotype was recorded at least ten times. The V gene is TRBV20-1, the J gene TRBJ1-5; D is unclear. V gave up 6 bases and J gave up 3 bases, with 15 bases separating them. The CDR3 has 14 residues. Germline V gives CDR1 DFQATT, CDR2 SNEGSKA (reference sequence). Written as DNA, the CDR3 is TGCAGTGCCAAACCGGTAGGGTACAATCAGCCCCAGCATTTT. Its translation is CSAKPVGYNQPQHF.

This clonotype was counted many times. The rearrangement joins TRBV6-1 to TRBJ2-2, with TRBD2 identical over 10 bases. Germline-derived CDR1 and CDR2 are MNHNS and SASEGT. Unmatched junction bases numbered 0, after V lost 2 bases and J lost 3 bases. This CDR3 is 15 amino acids long. The CDR3 region has the DNA TGTGCCAGCAGTGAACTAGCGGGGGACACCGGGGAGCTGTTTTTT. Protein: CASSELAGDTGELFF.

The chain uses TRBV20-1 and TRBJ2-7; 9 nucleotides match TRBD2. V shed 5 bases, J shed 0 bases, and the junction held 8 bases outside the gene matches. Per the germline V gene, CDR1 is DFQATT and CDR2 is SNEGSKA (reference sequence). The CDR3 has 15 residues. The CDR3 reads CSASPGLALSYEQYF. The CDR3 DNA reads as TGCAGTGCTTCCCCGGGACTAGCCCTCTCCTACGAGCAGTACTTC.

This clonotype occurred many times. The J gene is TRBJ2-3, the V gene TRBV28, with 7 bases aligning to TRBD1. The V and J ends lost 2 bases and 5 bases, in that order; junction bases with no gene match: 4. CDR3 length: 14 residues. Germline V gene lookup returns CDR1 MDHEN and CDR2 SYDVKM. The DNA for the CDR3 is TGTGCCAGCAGTTTAAACAGGGGCCTAGATACGCAGTATTTT. Translated: CASSLNRGLDTQYF.

This clonotype has ten or more counts. The chain carries TRBV19 and TRBJ2-2; no definite D call. CDR3 length: 14 amino acids. Germline CDR1 LNHDA, CDR2 SQIVND (reference sequence). Trimming stripped 4 bases from V and 1 base from J, with 7 bases between. The CDR3 bases are TGTGCCAGTAGTACTGGCGGGAACACCGGGGAGCTGTTTTTT. This sequence encodes CASSTGGNTGELFF.

This clonotype was detected many times. The chain links TRBV24-1 to TRBJ2-1; 7 nucleotides match TRBD2. The CDR3 runs 17 residues. Germline V CDR1 and CDR2: KGHDR, SFDVKD. The junction had 11 bases not matched to a gene; V was cut back by 3 bases and J by 4 bases. The CDR3 DNA is TGTGCCACCAGTGATCACAGCGGGAACTTGAATTACAATGAGCAGTTCTTC. Amino acids: CATSDHSGNLNYNEQFF.

This clonotype was observed many times. V is TRBV5-6 and J is TRBJ1-4; a possible D gene is TRBD1 (6 bases). Germline-derived CDR1 and CDR2 are SGHDT and YYEEEE. The germline V and J ends were trimmed by 0 bases and 4 bases, with 7 bases remaining between them. This CDR3 region has 14 residues. The CDR3 DNA sequence: TGTGCCAGCAGCTTGGCGGACAGTAATGAAAAACTGTTTTTT. Its protein product is CASSLADSNEKLFF.

This clonotype has a count of ten or more. V usage is TRBV6-1 and J usage is TRBJ2-1; D may be TRBD1 (6 bases). The germline gives CDR1 MNHNS, CDR2 SASEGT. This CDR3 region has 15 residues. V was shortened by 2 bases and J by 0 bases, with 8 bases between the two germline ends. CDR3 nucleotides: TGTGCCAGCAGTGAACAGACAGGCTCCTACAATGAGCAGTTCTTC. Amino acid sequence: CASSEQTGSYNEQFF.

This clonotype was recorded many times. The chain carries TRBV30 and TRBJ1-4; 8 positions match TRBD1. CDR3 length: 15 amino acids. V trimming: 2 bases; J trimming: 8 bases; junction bases outside the gene matches: 10. From germline, CDR1 is GTSNPN and CDR2 SVGIG (reference sequence). The CDR3 bases are TGTGCCTGGAGTTTTGGACAGGGCCCCGGGGAAAAACTGTTTTTT. Translating it yields CAWSFGQGPGEKLFF.

Many counts were recorded for this clonotype. The chain links TRBV11-2 to TRBJ2-6, with a possible D match to TRBD2 (6 bases). The CDR3 contains 17 residues. Germline V gene sequence: CDR1 SGHAT, CDR2 FQNNGV. V lost 8 bases, J lost 0 bases, and 17 bases lay in between. The CDR3 DNA follows: TGTGCCAGCGGGTCCCGGGGGATTAGCTCTGGGGCCAACGTCCTGACTTTC. It codes for CASGSRGISSGANVLTF.

This clonotype was seen repeatedly, ten times or more. The V call is TRBV19, the J call TRBJ1-1; D unclear. Germline V gives CDR1 LNHDA, CDR2 SQIVND (reference sequence). V was shortened by 7 bases and J by 3 bases, with 15 bases between the two germline ends. The CDR3 totals 14 residues. CDR3 in DNA: TGTGCCAGTACCTCAGACTCATGGGACACTGAAGCTTTCTTT. As protein: CASTSDSWDTEAFF.

This clonotype was counted ten times or more. An end of the junction does not agree with germline; a read error may underlie this. The chain couples TRBV7-2 to TRBJ1-1; tentatively, D is TRBD1 (6 bases). Germline V lookup: CDR1 SGHTA, CDR2 FQGNSA. The CDR3 contains 14 residues. The CDR3 sequence is CASSFRAGDTEVFF. The DNA for the CDR3 is TGTGCCAGCAGCTTCAGGGCCGGGGACACTGAAGTTTTCTTT.

This clonotype was seen more than once but under ten times. This sequence may be a read error, since a much larger clone differs from it by one base. CDR3 DNA sequence: TGTGCCAGCAGGCCACGTATCCGCCCTCTCCACGAGCAGTACTTC. This translates into CASRPRIRPLHEQYF. This sequence joins TRBV6-2 or TRBV6-3 and TRBJ2-7; D not certain. The germline CDR1 and CDR2 sequences are MNHEY and SVGEGT. This CDR3 is built from 15 residues. Trimming pared 6 bases from V and 5 bases from J, leaving 20 bases between.

CDR3: CASSYSARLEAFF. The CDR3 DNA sequence: TGCGCCAGCAGTTACTCTGCGAGGCTTGAAGCTTTCTTT. The V and J genes are TRBV10-2 and TRBJ1-1, with D unclear. Germline loops: CDR1 WSHSY, CDR2 SAAADI. The CDR3 has 13 amino acids. The V end was cut by 5 bases, the J end by 7 bases, with 14 bases between.

Turning to this clonotype: Since a much larger clone is just one base distant, this may be a read error. This rearrangement joins TRBV30 to TRBJ2-7, with 7 bases identical to TRBD1. This CDR3 comprises 15 residues. The trim removed 8 bases at V and 7 bases at J, leaving 20 bases unmatched. Germline V gene sequence: CDR1 GTSNPN, CDR2 SVGIG (reference sequence). The CDR3: CATRNTRTGSSEQYF. Here the CDR3 DNA reads TGTGCCACCCGCAACACCCGGACAGGATCCTCTGAGCAGTACTTC. Filled out from reference TRBV30 and TRBJ2-7, the complete variable domain reads SQTIHQWPATLVQPVGSPLSLECTVEGTSNPNLYWYRQAAGRGLQLLFYSVGIGQISSEVPQNLSASRPQDRQFILSSKKLLLSDSGFYLCATRNTRTGSSEQYFGPGTRLTVT.

This clonotype was recorded many times. The genes are TRBV14 and TRBJ2-3, with 7 bases that match TRBD1. Germline trimming cut 3 bases from V and 4 bases from J; bases unmatched to any gene: 7. The CDR3 contains 15 residues. Germline V gene sequence: CDR1 SGHDN, CDR2 FVKESK. DNA for the CDR3: TGTGCCAGCAGCCAGAGGACAGGTTCCGCAGATACGCAGTATTTT. It encodes CASSQRTGSADTQYF. Looking up the rest from reference TRBV14 and TRBJ2-3 gives the full variable domain: EAGVTQFPSHSVIEKGQTVTLRCDPISGHDNLYWYRRVMGKEIKFLLHFVKESKQDESGMPNNRFLAERTGGTYSTLKVQPAELEDSGVYFCASSQRTGSADTQYFGPGTRLTVL.

The sample holds many counts of this clonotype. The CDR3 region is CASSLDRGSSYEQYF. The CDR3 region has the DNA TGTGCCAGCAGCTTAGACAGGGGGAGCTCCTACGAGCAGTACTTC. V and J are TRBV11-2 and TRBJ2-7, with 7 bases that match TRBD1. J lost 0 bases, V lost 0 bases, and 2 bases had no gene match. The CDR3 sequence is 15 residues long. The V gene's germline CDR1 is SGHAT and CDR2 FQNNGV.

This clonotype appeared once. The V and J genes are TRBV7-9 and TRBJ2-7; D possibly corresponds to TRBD2 (5 bases). The CDR3 is made up of 13 amino acids. The ends were cut back, 3 bases at V and 3 bases at J, with 9 bases in the middle. Germline lookup yields CDR1 SEHNR and CDR2 FQNEAQ (reference sequence). The chain's CDR3 is CASSFEGDYEQYF. The CDR3 region has the DNA TGTGCCAGCAGCTTCGAGGGAGACTACGAGCAGTACTTC.

This clonotype has a count of ten or more. V is TRBV6-1 and J is TRBJ1-5; no firm D call. Germline assignment: CDR1 MNHNS and CDR2 SASEGT. This CDR3 is built from 9 residues. V lost 5 bases and J lost 15, with 8 bases in between. CDR3 in amino acids: CASSRPGHF. CDR3 nucleotide sequence: TGTGCCAGCAGTAGGCCGGGGCATTTT.

This clonotype has at least ten counts. The J gene is TRBJ1-1, the V gene TRBV10-3; the D gene is possibly TRBD1 (5 bases). V was cut by 2 bases and J by 5 bases, with 12 bases left in between. The CDR3 length is 14 residues. Looked up from germline, CDR1 is ENHRY and CDR2 is SYGVKD. CDR3 protein: CAISEPDRGTEAFF. The CDR3 DNA sequence: TGTGCCATCAGTGAGCCGGATCGGGGGACTGAAGCTTTCTTT.

In this sample, this clonotype turned up many times. The chain carries TRBV7-3 and TRBJ2-1, with D perhaps TRBD1 or TRBD2 (5 bases each). CDR1 is SGHTA and CDR2 is FQGTGA in the germline V gene. The CDR3 has 14 amino acids. V dropped 1 base and J dropped 4 bases, with 8 bases sitting between them. Here the CDR3 DNA reads TGTGCCAGCAGCTTAAGGGACGGTTACAATGAGCAGTTCTTC. Residues: CASSLRDGYNEQFF.

This clonotype was found many times. The V call is TRBV4-1, the J call TRBJ1-1; tentatively, D is TRBD1 (5 bases). There are 13 residues in the CDR3. The germline V gene has CDR1 MGHRA and CDR2 YSYEKL. Deletions cut 4 bases from V and 5 bases from J, with 11 bases between. Written as DNA, the CDR3 is TGCGCCAGCAGCCGGGACTCACGGACTGAAGCTTTCTTT. As protein: CASSRDSRTEAFF.

This clonotype was found many times. The V and J genes are TRBV6-1 and TRBJ1-2; perhaps TRBD1 as D (6 bases). V shed 7 bases and J shed 11 bases, with 17 bases lying between them. CDR1 is MNHNS and CDR2 is SASEGT in the germline V gene. CDR3 length equals 12 residues. The CDR3, as DNA: TGTGCCAGCACCCCACGAGGGGGTAGGTACACCTTC. Translation: CASTPRGGRYTF.

In regard to this clonotype: A read error may be the cause here, since a much bigger clone is one base away. The V gene is TRBV20-1, the J gene TRBJ1-5; tentative D call: TRBD1 (5 bases). Germline V gene lookup returns CDR1 DFQATT and CDR2 SNEGSKA (reference sequence). This CDR3 is 13 amino acids long. The CDR3 loop is CSAREDKRQPQHF. The CDR3 region has the DNA TGCAGTGCCAGAGAGGACAAGCGGCAGCCCCAGCATTTT.

This clonotype was detected many times. The V call is TRBV28, the J call TRBJ2-1; 8 nucleotides align to TRBD2. Unmatched junction bases numbered 10, after V lost 8 bases and J lost 1 base. The germline gives CDR1 MDHEN, CDR2 SYDVKM. The CDR3 length is 16 residues. CDR3 nucleotides: TGTGCCAGCTTTGGGAGGGGCGGGAGGTCCTACAATGAGCAGTTCTTC. Its translation: CASFGRGGRSYNEQFF.

Worth noting for this clonotype: A single base separates this from a much larger clone, so it may be a read error. Here the CDR3 DNA reads TGCGCCAGCAGCTTGGACGGTAGCAATCCGCCCCAGCATTTT. Its protein is CASSLDGSNPPQHF. This rearrangement joins TRBV5-1 to TRBJ1-5; D uncertain. Germline V CDR1 and CDR2: SGHRS, YFSETQ. This CDR3 is built from 14 residues.

This clonotype has a handful of counts. V gene TRBV20-1 combines with J gene TRBJ1-5; D uncertain. Between the trimmed V and J ends, which lost 5 bases and 4 bases, there was a span of 9 bases. Germline V lookup: CDR1 DFQATT, CDR2 SNEGSKA (reference sequence). The length of the CDR3 is 12 residues. CDR3 in DNA: TGCAGTGCTTTAACACTGAATCAGCCCCAGCATTTT. This sequence encodes CSALTLNQPQHF.

This clonotype was seen ten or more times. This chain links TRBV20-1 with TRBJ1-5, with 7 bases lining up with TRBD1. The CDR3 covers 14 residues. The germline V gene encodes CDR1 DFQATT and CDR2 SNEGSKA (reference sequence). The ends lost 3 bases at V and 1 base at J; junction bases unmatched: 3. CDR3 sequence: CSASSGGSNQPQHF. The CDR3 nucleotides read TGCAGTGCTAGCTCAGGGGGGAGCAATCAGCCCCAGCATTTT.

This clonotype came up many times. V gene TRBV6-1 combines with J gene TRBJ2-2, with D unresolved. With 5 bases removed from V and 2 bases from J, the gap between germline ends came to 12 bases. Germline assignment: CDR1 MNHNS and CDR2 SASEGT. The CDR3 is 15 amino acids. CDR3 bases: TGTGCCAGCAGTCGGGCCCTCGTAAACACCGGGGAGCTGTTTTTT. Protein sequence: CASSRALVNTGELFF.